The rows below give T cell receptor beta chains drawn from one sample of a study of T cell repertoires in cytomegalovirus infection. Their cognate antigens are unknown. TCRdb reprocessed the reads with MiXCR, giving one entry per CDR3 protein. This sample yields 400,000 to 600,000 distinct CDR3 sequences, of which under 45% are seen a single time; approximately 40% belongs to the top ten. The material was cultured PBMCs, obtained from culture after CMV antigen stimulation. All receptors come from a human donor in good health (CMV status not recorded). Some clones in this sample may be carry-over from other donors' samples. CDR3s include the opening cysteine and the closing phenylalanine or tryptophan. D genes are given only for firm matches. Rows give clone size only sometimes, using once, few, many, or a class for an expanded clone.

few,TRBJ2-7,TRBV7-8,NA,CASSTGTPYEQYF,TGTGCCAGCAGCACCGGGACGCCCTACGAGCAGTACTTC
few,TRBJ2-7,TRBV7-2,NA,CASSLGGRWIDEQYF,TGTGCCAGCAGCTTAGGTGGCAGGTGGATCGACGAGCAGTACTTC
NA,TRBJ2-5,TRBV4-3,NA,CASSQGRRVETQYF,TGCGCCAGCAGCCAAGGACGCAGGGTAGAGACCCAGTACTTC
NA,TRBJ2-2,TRBV12-3/TRBV12-4,NA,CASSLGAVFAGELFF,TGTGCCAGCAGTTTAGGGGCGGTTTTCGCCGGGGAGCTGTTTTTT
NA,TRBJ2-7,TRBV10-3,NA,CAISDFLPPGGSEQYF,TGTGCCATCAGTGATTTTCTACCCCCCGGAGGGTCCGAGCAGTACTTC
few,TRBJ2-5,TRBV7-9,TRBD2,CASKLAAQETQYF,TGTGCCAGCAAACTAGCGGCCCAAGAGACCCAGTACTTC
NA,TRBJ1-3,TRBV5-1,NA,CASSLEATGNTIYF,TGCGCCAGCAGCTTGGAGGCGACTGGAAACACCATATATTTT
once,TRBJ2-1,TRBV20-1,NA,CSAQPPAGSVGEQFF,TGCAGTGCTCAACCTCCCGCGGGATCTGTAGGTGAGCAGTTCTTC
NA,TRBJ2-1,TRBV7-6,TRBD2,CASSSRVSGRSYNEQFF,TGTGCCAGCAGCTCCCGTGTTAGCGGGAGATCCTACAATGAGCAGTTCTTC
few,TRBJ2-7,TRBV5-6,TRBD2,CASSLGLVMYEQYF,TGTGCCAGCAGCCTGGGACTAGTTATGTACGAGCAGTACTTC
NA,TRBJ2-1,TRBV27,TRBD2,CASRGLAGSEQFF,TGTGCCAGCAGAGGACTAGCGGGTAGTGAGCAGTTCTTC
NA,TRBJ2-7,TRBV6-8,NA,CASSSGEDGEQYF,TGTGCCAGCAGCTCGGGGGAGGACGGCGAGCAGTACTTC
NA,TRBJ2-7,TRBV7-2,TRBD1,CASSWTGGSGLEQYF,TGTGCCAGCAGCTGGACAGGGGGTTCGGGGCTCGAGCAGTACTTC
NA,TRBJ2-2,TRBV7-4,NA,CASSTGQNTGELFF,TGTGCCAGCAGCACTGGACAGAACACCGGGGAGCTGTTTTTT
NA,TRBJ1-6,TRBV5-4,NA,CASSPGRNNSPLHF,TGTGCCAGCAGCCCGGGACGGAATAATTCACCCCTCCACTTT
few,TRBJ2-1,TRBV20-1,TRBD2,CSALTSGSSYNEQFF,TGCAGTGCTCTAACTAGCGGAAGCTCCTACAATGAGCAGTTCTTC
NA,TRBJ1-1,TRBV10-3,NA,CAISDVSRSGTEAFF,TGTGCCATCAGTGATGTGTCCCGCTCGGGGACTGAAGCTTTCTTT